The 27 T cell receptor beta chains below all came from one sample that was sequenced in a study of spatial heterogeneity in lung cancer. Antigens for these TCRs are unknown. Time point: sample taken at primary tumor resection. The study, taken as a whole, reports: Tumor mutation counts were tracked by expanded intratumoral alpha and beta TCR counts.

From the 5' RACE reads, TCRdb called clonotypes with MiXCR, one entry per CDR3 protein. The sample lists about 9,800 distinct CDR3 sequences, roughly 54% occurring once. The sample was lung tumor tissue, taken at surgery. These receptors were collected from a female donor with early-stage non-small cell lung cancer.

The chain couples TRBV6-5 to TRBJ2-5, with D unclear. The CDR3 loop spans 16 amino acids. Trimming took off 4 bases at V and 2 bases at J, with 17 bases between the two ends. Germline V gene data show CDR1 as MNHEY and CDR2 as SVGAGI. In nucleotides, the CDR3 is TGTGCCAGCAGTTCCTCTCCTAGGGCCACTCAAGAGACCCAGTACTTC. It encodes CASSSSPRATQETQYF.

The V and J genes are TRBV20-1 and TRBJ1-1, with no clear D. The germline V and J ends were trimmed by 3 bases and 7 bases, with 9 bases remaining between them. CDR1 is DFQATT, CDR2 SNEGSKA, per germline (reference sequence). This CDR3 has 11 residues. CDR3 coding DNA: TGCAGTGCTAGGGGTAGAGGTGAAGCTTTCTTT. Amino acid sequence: CSARGRGEAFF.

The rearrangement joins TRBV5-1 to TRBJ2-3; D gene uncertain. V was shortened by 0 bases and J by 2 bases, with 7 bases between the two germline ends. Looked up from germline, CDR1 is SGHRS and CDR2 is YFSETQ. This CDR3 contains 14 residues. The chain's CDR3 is CASSLGLTTDTQYF. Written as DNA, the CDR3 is TGCGCCAGCAGCTTGGGACTCACCACAGATACGCAGTATTTT.

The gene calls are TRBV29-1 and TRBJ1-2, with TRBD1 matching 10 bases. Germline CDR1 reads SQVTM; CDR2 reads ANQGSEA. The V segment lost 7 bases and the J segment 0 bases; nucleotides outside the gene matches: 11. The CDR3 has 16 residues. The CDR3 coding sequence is TGCAGCGGCGGACAGGGGGGCCGTGGGGCTAACTATGGCTACACCTTC. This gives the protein CSGGQGGRGANYGYTF.

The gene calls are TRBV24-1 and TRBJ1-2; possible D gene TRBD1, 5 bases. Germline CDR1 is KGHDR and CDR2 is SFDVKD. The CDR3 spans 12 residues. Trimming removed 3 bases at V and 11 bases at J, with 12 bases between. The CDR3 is CATSDGTWRYTF. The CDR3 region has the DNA TGTGCCACCAGTGATGGGACCTGGAGGTACACCTTC.

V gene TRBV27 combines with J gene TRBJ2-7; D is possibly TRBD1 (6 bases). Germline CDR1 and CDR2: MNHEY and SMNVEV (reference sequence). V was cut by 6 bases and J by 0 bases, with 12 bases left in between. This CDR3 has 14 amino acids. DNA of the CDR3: TGTGCCAGCAGCCTGGACAGTAACTCCTACGAGCAGTACTTC. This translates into CASSLDSNSYEQYF.

CDR3 nucleotides: TGCGCCAGCAGCCACCAGTGGGGGAGGGGCACAGATACGCAGTATTTT. It specifies CASSHQWGRGTDTQYF. V gene TRBV4-3 combines with J gene TRBJ2-3; TRBD2 agrees at 7 bases. The CDR3 covers 16 residues. The germline V gene has CDR1 LGHNA and CDR2 YSLEER. The ends lost 3 bases at V and 1 base at J; junction bases unmatched: 7.

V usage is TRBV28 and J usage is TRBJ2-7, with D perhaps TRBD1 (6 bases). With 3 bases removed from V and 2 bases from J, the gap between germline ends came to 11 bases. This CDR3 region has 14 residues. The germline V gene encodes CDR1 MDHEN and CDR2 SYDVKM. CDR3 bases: TGTGCCAGCAGTTTGTGGGGGCCAACCTACGAGCAGTACTTC. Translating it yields CASSLWGPTYEQYF.

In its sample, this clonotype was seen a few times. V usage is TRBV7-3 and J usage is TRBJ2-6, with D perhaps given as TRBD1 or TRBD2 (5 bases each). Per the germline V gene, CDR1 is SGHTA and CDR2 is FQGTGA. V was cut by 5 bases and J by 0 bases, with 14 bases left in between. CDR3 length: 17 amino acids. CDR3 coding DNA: TGTGCCAGCAGCCCTAGGGGACGTCACTCTGGGGCCAACGTCCTGACTTTC. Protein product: CASSPRGRHSGANVLTF. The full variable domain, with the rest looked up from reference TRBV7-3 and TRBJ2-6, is GAGVSQTPSNKVTEKGKYVELRCDPISGHTALYWYRQSLGQGPEFLIYFQGTGAADDSGLPNDRFFAVRPEGSVSTLKIQRTERGDSAVYLCASSPRGRHSGANVLTFGAGSRLTVL.

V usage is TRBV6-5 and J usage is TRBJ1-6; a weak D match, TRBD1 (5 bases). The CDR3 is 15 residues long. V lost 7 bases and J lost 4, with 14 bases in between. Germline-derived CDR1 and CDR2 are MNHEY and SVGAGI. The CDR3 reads CASKGRVPYNSPLHF. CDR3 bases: TGTGCCAGCAAGGGGAGGGTCCCATATAATTCACCCCTCCACTTT.

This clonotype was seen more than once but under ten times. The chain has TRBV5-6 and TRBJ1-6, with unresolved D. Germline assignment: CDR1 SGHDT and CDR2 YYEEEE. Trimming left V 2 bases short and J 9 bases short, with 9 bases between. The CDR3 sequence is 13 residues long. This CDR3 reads CASSLWGGSPLHF. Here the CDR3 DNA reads TGTGCCAGCAGCTTATGGGGTGGTTCACCCCTCCACTTT. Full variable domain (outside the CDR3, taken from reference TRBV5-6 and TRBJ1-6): DAGVTQSPTHLIKTRGQQVTLRCSPKSGHDTVSWYQQALGQGPQFIFQYYEEEERQRGNFPDRFSGHQFPNYSSELNVNALLLGDSALYLCASSLWGGSPLHFGNGTRLTVT.

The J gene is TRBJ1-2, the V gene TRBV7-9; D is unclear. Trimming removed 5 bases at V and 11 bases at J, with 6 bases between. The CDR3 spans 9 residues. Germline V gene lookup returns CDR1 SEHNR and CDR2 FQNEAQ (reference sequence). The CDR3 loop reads CASSPPYTF. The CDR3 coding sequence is TGTGCCAGCAGCCCTCCTTACACCTTC.

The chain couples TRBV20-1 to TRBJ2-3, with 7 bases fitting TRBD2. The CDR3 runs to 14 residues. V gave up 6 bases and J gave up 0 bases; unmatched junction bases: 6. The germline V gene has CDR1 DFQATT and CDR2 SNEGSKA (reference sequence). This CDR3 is CSAQLAPSTDTQYF. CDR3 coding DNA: TGCAGTGCGCAACTAGCGCCTAGCACAGATACGCAGTATTTT.

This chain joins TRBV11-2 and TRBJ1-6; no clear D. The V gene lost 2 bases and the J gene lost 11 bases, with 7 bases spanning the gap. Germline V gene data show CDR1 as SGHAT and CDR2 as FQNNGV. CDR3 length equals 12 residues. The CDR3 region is CASSLNETPLHF. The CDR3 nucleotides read TGTGCCAGCAGCTTAAATGAAACACCCCTCCACTTT.

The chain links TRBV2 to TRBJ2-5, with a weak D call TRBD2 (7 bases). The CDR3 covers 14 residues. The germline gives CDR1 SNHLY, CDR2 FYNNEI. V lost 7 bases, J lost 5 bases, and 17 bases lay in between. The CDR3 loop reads CASTFTGGPETQYF. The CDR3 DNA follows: TGTGCCAGCACGTTCACGGGGGGCCCCGAGACCCAGTACTTC.

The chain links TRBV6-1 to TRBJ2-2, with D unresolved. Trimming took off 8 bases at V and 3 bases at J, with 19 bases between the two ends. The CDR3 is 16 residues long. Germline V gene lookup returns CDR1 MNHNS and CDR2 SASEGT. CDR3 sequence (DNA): TGTGCCAGCTTCGTGGGATCGGGCGCTTACACCGGGGAGCTGTTTTTT. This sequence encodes CASFVGSGAYTGELFF.

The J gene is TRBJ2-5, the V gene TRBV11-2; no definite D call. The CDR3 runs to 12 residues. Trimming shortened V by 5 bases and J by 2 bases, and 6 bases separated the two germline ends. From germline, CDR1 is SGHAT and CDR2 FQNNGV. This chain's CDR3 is CASSALQETQYF. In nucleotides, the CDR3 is TGTGCCAGCAGCGCACTACAAGAGACCCAGTACTTC.

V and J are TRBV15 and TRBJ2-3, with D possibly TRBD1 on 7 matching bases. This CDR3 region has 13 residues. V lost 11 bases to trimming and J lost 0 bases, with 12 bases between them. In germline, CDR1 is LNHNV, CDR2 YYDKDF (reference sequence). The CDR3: CAPGGQSTDTQYF. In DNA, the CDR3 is TGTGCCCCCGGGGGACAGAGCACAGATACGCAGTATTTT. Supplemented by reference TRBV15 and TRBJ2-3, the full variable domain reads DAMVIQNPRYQVTQFGKPVTLSCSQTLNHNVMYWYQQKSSQAPKLLFHYYDKDFNNEADTPDNFQSRRPNTSFCFLDIRSPGLGDTAMYLCAPGGQSTDTQYFGPGTRLTVL.

The CDR3 here is CASSPRQGGNQPQHF. The CDR3 bases are TGTGCCAGCTCACCAAGACAGGGCGGTAATCAGCCCCAGCATTTT. The chain joins TRBV18 to TRBJ1-5, with 7 nucleotides matching TRBD1. The junction had 5 bases not matched to a gene; V was cut back by 2 bases and J by 4 bases. The V gene's germline CDR1 is KGHSH and CDR2 LQKENI. The CDR3 totals 15 residues.

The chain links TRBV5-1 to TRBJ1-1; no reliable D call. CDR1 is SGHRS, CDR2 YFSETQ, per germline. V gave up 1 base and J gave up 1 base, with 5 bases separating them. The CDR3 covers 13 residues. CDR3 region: CASSLKQNTEAFF. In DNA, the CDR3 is TGCGCCAGCAGCTTGAAACAGAACACTGAAGCTTTCTTT.

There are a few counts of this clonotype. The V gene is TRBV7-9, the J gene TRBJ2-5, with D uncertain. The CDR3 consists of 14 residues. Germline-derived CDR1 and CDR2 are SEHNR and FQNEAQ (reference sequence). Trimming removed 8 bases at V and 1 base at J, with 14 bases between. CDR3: CASSGVGGQETQYF. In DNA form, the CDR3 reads TGTGCCAGCTCCGGAGTAGGTGGCCAAGAGACCCAGTACTTC.

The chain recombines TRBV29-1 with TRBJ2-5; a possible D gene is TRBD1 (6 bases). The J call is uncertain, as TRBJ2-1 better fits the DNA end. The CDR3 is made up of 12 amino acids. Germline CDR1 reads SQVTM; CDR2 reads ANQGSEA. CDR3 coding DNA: TGCAGCGTTAGGGACACTTACAATGAGCAGTTCTTC. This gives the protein CSVRDTYNEQFF.

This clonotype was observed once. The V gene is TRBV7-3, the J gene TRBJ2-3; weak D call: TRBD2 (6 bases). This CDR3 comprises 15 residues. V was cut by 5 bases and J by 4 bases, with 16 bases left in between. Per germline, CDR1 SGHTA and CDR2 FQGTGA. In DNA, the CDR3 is TGTGCCAGCAGCCCAGGACTTAGCGGCCCAGATACGCAGTATTTT. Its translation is CASSPGLSGPDTQYF.

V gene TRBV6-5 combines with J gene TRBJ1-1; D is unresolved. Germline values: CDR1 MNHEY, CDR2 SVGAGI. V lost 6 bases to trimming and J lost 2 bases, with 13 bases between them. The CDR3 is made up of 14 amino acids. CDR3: CASRYLGRNTEAFF. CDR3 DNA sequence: TGTGCCAGCAGATATCTGGGGAGAAACACTGAAGCTTTCTTT.

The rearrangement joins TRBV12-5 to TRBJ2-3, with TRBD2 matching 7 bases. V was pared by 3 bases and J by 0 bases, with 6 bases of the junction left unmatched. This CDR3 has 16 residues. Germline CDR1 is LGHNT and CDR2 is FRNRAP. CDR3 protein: CASGFGLGRSTDTQYF. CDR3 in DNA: TGTGCTAGTGGTTTCGGACTAGGTCGCAGCACAGATACGCAGTATTTT.

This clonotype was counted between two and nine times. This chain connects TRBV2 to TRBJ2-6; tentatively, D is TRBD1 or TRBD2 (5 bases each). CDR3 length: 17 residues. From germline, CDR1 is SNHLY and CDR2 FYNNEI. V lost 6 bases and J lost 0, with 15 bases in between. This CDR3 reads CASRGPTVSSGANVLTF. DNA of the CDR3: TGTGCCAGCAGGGGACCTACCGTGAGCTCTGGGGCCAACGTCCTGACTTTC.

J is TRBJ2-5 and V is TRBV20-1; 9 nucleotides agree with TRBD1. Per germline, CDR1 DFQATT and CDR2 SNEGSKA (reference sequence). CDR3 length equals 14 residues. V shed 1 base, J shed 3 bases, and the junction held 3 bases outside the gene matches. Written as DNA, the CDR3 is TGCAGTGCTAGAGGGGGACAGGGAAAAGAGACCCAGTACTTC. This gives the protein CSARGGQGKETQYF.